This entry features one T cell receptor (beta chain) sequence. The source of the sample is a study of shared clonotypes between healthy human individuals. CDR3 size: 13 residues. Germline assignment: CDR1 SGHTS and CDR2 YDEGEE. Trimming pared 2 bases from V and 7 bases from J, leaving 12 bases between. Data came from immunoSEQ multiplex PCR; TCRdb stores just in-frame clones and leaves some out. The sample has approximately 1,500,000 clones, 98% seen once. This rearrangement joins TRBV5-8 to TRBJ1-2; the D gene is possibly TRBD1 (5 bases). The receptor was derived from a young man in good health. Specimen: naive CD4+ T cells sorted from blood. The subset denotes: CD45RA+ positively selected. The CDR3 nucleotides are TGTGCCAGCAGCTTTACGGGGGTCTTTGGCTACACCTTC. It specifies CASSFTGVFGYTF.